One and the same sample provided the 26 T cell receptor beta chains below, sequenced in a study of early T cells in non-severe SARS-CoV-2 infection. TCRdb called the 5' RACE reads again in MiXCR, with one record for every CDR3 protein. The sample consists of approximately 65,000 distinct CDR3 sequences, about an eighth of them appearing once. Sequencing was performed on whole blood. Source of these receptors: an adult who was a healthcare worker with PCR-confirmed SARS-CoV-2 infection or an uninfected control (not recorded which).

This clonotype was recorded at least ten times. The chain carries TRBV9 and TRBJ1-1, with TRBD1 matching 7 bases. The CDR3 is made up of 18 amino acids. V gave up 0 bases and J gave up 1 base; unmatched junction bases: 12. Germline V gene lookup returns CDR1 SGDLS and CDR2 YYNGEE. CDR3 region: CASSVAPGEGARNTEAFF. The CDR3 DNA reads TGTGCCAGCAGCGTAGCTCCCGGGGAGGGGGCGAGGAACACTGAAGCTTTCTTT.

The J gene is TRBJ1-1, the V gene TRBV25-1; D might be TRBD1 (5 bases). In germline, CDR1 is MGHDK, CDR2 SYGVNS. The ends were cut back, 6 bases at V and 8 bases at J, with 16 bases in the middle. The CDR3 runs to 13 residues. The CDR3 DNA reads TGTGCCAGCAGCCCGGGACCCCGGAGGGAAGCTTTCTTT. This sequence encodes CASSPGPRREAFF.

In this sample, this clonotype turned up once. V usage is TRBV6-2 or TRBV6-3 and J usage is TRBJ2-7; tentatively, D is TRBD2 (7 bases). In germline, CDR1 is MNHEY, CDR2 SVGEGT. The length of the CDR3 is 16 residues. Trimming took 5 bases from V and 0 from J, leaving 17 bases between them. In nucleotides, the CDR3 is TGTGCCAGCAGTCCGCGGGGGCTAACTCTCTCCTACGAGCAGTACTTC. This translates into CASSPRGLTLSYEQYF.

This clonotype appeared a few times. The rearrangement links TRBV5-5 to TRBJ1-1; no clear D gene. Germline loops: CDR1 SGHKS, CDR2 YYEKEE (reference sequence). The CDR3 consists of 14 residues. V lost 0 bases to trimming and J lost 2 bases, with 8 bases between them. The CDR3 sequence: CASSLGPTNTEAFF. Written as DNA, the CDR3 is TGTGCCAGCAGCTTGGGACCGACTAACACTGAAGCTTTCTTT.

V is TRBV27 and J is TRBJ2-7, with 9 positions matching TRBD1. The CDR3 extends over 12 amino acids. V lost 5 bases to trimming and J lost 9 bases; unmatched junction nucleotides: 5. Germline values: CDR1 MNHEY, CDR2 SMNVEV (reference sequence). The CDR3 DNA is TGTGCCAGCAGTCTAGGACAGGGGCGGCAGTACTTC. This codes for CASSLGQGRQYF.

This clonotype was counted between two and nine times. The CDR3 DNA reads TGTGCCAGCAGTTTAACGGGACAGGGGGTAGATACGCAGTATTTT. It yields the protein CASSLTGQGVDTQYF. The chain has TRBV28 and TRBJ2-3, with 11 bases matching TRBD1. Trimming at V came to 2 bases and at J to 5 bases, leaving 3 bases not matched to a gene. This CDR3 spans 15 amino acids. Per the germline V gene, CDR1 is MDHEN and CDR2 is SYDVKM.

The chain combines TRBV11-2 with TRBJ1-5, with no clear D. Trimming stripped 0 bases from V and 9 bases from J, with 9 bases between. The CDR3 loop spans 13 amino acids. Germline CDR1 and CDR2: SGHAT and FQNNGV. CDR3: CASSLDTPGPQHF. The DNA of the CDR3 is TGTGCCAGCAGCTTAGATACCCCGGGGCCCCAGCATTTT.

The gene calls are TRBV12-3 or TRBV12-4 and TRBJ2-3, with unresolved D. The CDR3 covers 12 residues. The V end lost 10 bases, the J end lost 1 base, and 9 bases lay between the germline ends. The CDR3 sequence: CATTPGTDTQYF. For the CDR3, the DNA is TGTGCCACTACCCCAGGCACAGATACGCAGTATTTT.

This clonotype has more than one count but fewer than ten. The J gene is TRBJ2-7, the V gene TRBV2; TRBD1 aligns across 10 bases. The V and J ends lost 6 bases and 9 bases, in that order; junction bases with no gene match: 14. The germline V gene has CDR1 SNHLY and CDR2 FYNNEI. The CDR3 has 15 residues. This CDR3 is CASRGTPGQGSRQYF. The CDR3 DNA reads TGTGCCAGCAGGGGGACCCCGGGACAGGGGTCGAGGCAGTACTTC.

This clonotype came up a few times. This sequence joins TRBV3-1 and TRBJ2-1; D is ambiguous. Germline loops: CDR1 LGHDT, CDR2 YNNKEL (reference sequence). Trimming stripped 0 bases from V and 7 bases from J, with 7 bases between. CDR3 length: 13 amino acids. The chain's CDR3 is CASSQDYGNEQFF. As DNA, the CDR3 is TGTGCCAGCAGCCAAGATTACGGGAATGAGCAGTTCTTC.

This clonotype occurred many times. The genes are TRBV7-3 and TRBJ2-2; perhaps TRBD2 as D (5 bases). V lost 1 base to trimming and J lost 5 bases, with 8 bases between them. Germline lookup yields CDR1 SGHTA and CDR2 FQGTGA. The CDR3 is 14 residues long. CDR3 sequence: CASSLNGNTGELFF. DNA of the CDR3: TGTGCCAGCAGCTTAAACGGGAATACCGGGGAGCTGTTTTTT.

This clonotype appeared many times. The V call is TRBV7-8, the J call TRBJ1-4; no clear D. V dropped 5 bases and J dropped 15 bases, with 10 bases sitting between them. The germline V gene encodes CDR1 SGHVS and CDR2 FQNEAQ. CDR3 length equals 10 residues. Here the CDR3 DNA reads TGTGCCAGCAGCGCGGACGGCTTGTTTTTT. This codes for CASSADGLFF.

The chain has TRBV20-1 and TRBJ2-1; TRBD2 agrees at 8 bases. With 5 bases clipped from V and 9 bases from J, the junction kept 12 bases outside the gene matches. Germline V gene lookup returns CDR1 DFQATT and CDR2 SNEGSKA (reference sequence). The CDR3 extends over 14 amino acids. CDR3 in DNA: TGCAGTGCTGCAGGCGGGGGGAAGGTGCGTGAGCAGTTCTTC. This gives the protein CSAAGGGKVREQFF.

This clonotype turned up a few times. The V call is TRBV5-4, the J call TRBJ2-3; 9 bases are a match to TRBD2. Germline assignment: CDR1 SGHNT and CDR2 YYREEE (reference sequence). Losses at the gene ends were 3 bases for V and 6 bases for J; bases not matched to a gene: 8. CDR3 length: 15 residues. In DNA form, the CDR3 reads TGTGCCAGCAGCTCCCCGCGGGGGGGGTCGGATACGCAGTATTTT. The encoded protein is CASSSPRGGSDTQYF.

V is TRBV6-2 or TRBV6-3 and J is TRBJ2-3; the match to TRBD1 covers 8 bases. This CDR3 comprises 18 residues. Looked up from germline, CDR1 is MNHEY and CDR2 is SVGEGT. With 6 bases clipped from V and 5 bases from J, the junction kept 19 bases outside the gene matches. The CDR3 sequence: CASRTDRAQTSSLDTQYF. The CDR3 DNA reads TGTGCCAGCAGAACGGACAGGGCGCAGACCTCCAGTTTAGATACGCAGTATTTT.

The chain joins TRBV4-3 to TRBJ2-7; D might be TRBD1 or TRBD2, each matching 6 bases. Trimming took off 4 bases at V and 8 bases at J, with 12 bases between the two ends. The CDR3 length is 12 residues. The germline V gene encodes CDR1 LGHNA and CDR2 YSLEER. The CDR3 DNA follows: TGCGCCAGCAGCCGGGGGGCGGAGAAGCAGTACTTC. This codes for CASSRGAEKQYF.

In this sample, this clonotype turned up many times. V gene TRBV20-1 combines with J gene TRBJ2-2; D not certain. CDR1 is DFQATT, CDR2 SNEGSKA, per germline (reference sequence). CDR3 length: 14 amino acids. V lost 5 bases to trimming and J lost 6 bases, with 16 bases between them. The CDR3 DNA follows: TGCAGTGCTGGCGGAATACACCTACCCGGGGAGCTGTTTTTT. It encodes CSAGGIHLPGELFF.

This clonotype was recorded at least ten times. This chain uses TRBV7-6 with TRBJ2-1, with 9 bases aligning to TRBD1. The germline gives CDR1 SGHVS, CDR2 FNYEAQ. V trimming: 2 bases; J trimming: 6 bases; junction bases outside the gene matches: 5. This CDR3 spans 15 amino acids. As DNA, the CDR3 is TGTGCCAGCAGCTTACAACAGGGGGCGCGCAATGAGCAGTTCTTC. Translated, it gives CASSLQQGARNEQFF.

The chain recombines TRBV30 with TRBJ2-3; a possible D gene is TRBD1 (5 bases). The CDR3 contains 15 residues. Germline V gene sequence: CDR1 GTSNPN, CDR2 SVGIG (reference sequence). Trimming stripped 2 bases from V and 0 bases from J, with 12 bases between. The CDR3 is CAWSYRTFSTDTQYF. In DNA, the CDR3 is TGTGCCTGGAGTTACAGGACCTTTAGCACAGATACGCAGTATTTT.

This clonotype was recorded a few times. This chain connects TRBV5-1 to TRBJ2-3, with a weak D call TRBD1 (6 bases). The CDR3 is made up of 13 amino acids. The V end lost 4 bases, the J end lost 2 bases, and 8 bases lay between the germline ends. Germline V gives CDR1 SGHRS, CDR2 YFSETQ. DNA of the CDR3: TGCGCCAGCAGCCGGGACACCACAGATACGCAGTATTTT. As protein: CASSRDTTDTQYF.

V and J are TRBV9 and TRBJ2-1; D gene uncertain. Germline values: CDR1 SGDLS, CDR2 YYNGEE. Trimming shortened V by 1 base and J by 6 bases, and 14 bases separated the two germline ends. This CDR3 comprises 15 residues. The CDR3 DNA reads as TGTGCCAGCAGCGTATCCGAACTAACCACCAATGAGCAGTTCTTC. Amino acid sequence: CASSVSELTTNEQFF.

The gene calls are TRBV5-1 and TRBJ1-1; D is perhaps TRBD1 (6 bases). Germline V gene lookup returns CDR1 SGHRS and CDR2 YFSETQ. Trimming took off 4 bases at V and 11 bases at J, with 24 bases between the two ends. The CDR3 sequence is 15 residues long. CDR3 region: CASSPGDTERVSAFF. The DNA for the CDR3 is TGCGCCAGCAGCCCCGGGGACACGGAGAGGGTATCGGCTTTCTTT. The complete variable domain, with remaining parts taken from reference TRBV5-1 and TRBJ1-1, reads KAGVTQTPRYLIKTRGQQVTLSCSPISGHRSVSWYQQTPGQGLQFLFEYFSETQRNKGNFPGRFSGRQFSNSRSEMNVSTLELGDSALYLCASSPGDTERVSAFFGQGTRLTVV.

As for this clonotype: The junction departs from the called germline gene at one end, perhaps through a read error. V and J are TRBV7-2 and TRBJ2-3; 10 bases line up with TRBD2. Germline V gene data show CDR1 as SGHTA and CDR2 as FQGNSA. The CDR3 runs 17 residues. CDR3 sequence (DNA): TGCGCCAGCAGCTTGGGTCCTAGCGGGGGACACACAGATACGCAGTATTTT. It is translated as CASSLGPSGGHTDTQYF.

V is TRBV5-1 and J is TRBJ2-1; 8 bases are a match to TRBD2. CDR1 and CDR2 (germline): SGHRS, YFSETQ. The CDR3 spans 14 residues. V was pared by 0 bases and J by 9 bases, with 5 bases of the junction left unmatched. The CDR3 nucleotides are TGCGCCAGCAGCTTGGCGGGGGGGCCTGTTGAGCAGTTCTTC. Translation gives CASSLAGGPVEQFF.

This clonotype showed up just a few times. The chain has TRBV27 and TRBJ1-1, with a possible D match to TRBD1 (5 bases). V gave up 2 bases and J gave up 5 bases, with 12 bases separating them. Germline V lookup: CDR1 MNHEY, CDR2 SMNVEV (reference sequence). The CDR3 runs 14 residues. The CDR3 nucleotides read TGTGCCAGCAGTTTAAGGGGCCCGGAGACTGAAGCTTTCTTT. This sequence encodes CASSLRGPETEAFF.

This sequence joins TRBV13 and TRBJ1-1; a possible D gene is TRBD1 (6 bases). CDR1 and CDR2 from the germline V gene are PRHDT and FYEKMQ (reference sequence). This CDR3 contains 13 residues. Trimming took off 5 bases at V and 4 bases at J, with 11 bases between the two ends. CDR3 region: CASSNVRGTEAFF. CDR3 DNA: TGTGCCAGCAGCAACGTCAGGGGCACTGAAGCTTTCTTT.